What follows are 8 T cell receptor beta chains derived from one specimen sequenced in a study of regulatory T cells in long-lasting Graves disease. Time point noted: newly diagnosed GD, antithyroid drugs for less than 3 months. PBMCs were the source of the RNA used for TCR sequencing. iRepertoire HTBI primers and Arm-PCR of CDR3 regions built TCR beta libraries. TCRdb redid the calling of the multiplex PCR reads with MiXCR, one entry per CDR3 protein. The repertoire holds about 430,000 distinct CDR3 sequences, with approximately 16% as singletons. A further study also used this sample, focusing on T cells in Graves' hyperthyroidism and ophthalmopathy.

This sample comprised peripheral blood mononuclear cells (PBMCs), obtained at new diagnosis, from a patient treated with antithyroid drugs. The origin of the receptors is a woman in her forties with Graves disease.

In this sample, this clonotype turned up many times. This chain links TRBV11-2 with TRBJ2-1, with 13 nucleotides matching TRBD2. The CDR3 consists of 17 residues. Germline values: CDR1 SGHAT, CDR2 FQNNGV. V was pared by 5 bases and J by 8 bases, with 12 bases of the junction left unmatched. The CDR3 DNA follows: TGTGCCAGCAGCGCGCGCCGACTAGCGGGAGGCGTCCATGAGCAGTTCTTC. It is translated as CASSARRLAGGVHEQFF.

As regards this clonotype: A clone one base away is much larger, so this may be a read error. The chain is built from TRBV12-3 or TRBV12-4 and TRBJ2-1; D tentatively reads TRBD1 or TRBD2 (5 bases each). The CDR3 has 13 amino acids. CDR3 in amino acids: CTGRRGVVNEQFF. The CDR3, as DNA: TGTACCGGCAGGAGAGGGGTAGTCAATGAGCAGTTCTTC.

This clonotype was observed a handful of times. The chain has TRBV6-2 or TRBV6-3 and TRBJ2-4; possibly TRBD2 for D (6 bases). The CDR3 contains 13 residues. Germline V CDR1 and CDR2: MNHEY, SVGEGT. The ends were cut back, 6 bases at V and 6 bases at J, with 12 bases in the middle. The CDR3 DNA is TGTGCCAGCAGGTCTCAGGGAGGAAACATTCAGTACTTC. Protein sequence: CASRSQGGNIQYF.

The CDR3 DNA reads as TGTGCCAGCAGCCACCGACTGGGCACCGGGGAGCTGTTTTTT. This codes for CASSHRLGTGELFF. The chain employs TRBV3-1 and TRBJ2-2; D gene unclear. The CDR3 consists of 14 residues. Germline V lookup: CDR1 LGHDT, CDR2 YNNKEL (reference sequence). Trimming left V 3 bases short and J 4 bases short, with 9 bases between. Combining the CDR3 with reference TRBV3-1 and TRBJ2-2 gives the whole variable domain DTAVSQTPKYLVTQMGNDKSIKCEQNLGHDTMYWYKQDSKKFLKIMFSYNNKELIINETVPNRFSPKSPDKAHLNLHINSLELGDSAVYFCASSHRLGTGELFFGEGSRLTVL.

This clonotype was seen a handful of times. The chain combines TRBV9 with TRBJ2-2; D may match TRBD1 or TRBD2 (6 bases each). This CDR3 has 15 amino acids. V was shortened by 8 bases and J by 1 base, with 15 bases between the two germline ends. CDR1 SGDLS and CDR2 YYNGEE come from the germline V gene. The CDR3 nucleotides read TGTGCCAGTACGGAGGGGGGAAAGAACACCGGGGAGCTGTTTTTT. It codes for CASTEGGKNTGELFF. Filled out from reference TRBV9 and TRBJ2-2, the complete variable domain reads DSGVTQTPKHLITATGQRVTLRCSPRSGDLSVYWYQQSLDQGLQFLIQYYNGEERAKGNILERFSAQQFPDLHSELNLSSLELGDSALYFCASTEGGKNTGELFFGEGSRLTVL.

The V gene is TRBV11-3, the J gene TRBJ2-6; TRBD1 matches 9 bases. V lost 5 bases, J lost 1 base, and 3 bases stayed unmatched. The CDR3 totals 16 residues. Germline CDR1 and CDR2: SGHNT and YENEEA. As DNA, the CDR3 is TGTGCCAGCAGCGGACAGGGGACATCTGGGGCCAACGTCCTGACTTTC. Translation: CASSGQGTSGANVLTF.

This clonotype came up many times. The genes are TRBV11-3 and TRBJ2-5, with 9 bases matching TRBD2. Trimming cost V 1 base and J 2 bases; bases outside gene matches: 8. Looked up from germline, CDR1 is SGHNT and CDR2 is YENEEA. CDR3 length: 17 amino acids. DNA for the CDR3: TGTGCCAGCAGCTTAGGGACCCGACTAGCGGAGCAAGAGACCCAGTACTTC. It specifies CASSLGTRLAEQETQYF.

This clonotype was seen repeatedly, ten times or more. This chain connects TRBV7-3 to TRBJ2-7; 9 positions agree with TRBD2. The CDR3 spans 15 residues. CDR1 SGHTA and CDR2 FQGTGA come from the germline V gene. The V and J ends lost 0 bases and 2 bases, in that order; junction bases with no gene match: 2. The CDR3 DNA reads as TGTGCCAGCAGCTTAACTGGCGGGAGGGCCTACGAGCAGTACTTC. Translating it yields CASSLTGGRAYEQYF.